The entry that follows covers one T cell receptor (beta chain) sequence. This entry is derived from a study of preoperative IRX-2 immunotherapy in early breast cancer. CDR1 is SGHRS, CDR2 YFSETQ, per germline. Trimming at V came to 4 bases and at J to 8 bases, leaving 4 bases not matched to a gene. The length of the CDR3 is 13 residues. Sequencing used immunoSEQ multiplex PCR; TCRdb keeps in-frame clones, though not all of them. The sample gives about 62,000 clones, roughly 94% of which show up once; around 1.5% is in the top ten. Treatment denoted: preoperative locoregional IRX-2 cytokine immunotherapy. This phase Ib study tested locoregional IRX-2 cytokine immunotherapy given before surgery.

The chain couples TRBV5-1 to TRBJ1-3, with 9 nucleotides matching TRBD1. The source of this sequence is a human donor with breast cancer. The sample here was taken from a patient treated with IRX-2 immunotherapy. The CDR3 reads CASSRTGEDTIYF. CDR3 DNA: TGCGCCAGCAGCCGGACAGGGGAGGACACCATATATTTT.